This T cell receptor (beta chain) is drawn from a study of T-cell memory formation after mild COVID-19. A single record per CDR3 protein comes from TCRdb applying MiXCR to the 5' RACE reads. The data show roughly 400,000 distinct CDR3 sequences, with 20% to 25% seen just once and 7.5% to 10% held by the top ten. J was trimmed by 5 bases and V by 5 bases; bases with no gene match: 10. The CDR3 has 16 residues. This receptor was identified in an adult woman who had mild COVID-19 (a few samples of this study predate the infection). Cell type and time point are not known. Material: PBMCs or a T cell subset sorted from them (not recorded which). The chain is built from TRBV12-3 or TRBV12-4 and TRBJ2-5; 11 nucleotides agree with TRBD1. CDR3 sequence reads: CASSPRRDRGLETQYF. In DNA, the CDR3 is TGTGCCAGCAGTCCACGGCGGGACAGGGGGTTGGAGACCCAGTACTTC.